This T cell receptor beta chain was identified during a study of T cell responses to AZD1222 COVID-19 vaccine. Looking at the study overall: The analysis combined second doses at about 4 or about 12 weeks.

Sequencing was performed with immunoSEQ multiplex PCR; in TCRdb, only in-frame clones are kept and a portion is missing. The table has 120,000 or so clones, 70% to 90% seen once; the top ten hold roughly 3%. The CDR3 covers 14 residues. CDR1 WSHSY and CDR2 SAAADI come from the germline V gene. V shed 11 bases and J shed 0 bases, with 13 bases lying between them. This clone has a handful of counts. Antigen specificity is unknown. Study-level results: Clonal diversity was possibly underestimated, and the donors were mostly white British, with more females. Reportedly, nearly half of unique spike TCRs recognized epitopes outside B.1.351/B.1.1.7 mutations. Repertoire sampling occurred only after the peak T cell response.

The TCR comes from an adult in good health. The material was peripheral blood, obtained on day 0 of AZD1222 vaccination. The chain joins TRBV10-2 to TRBJ1-4; D might be TRBD1 (5 bases). The CDR3 bases are TGCGCCGTGGGACTTAGCCCAACTAATGAAAAACTGTTTTTT. It specifies CAVGLSPTNEKLFF.